This T cell receptor beta chain derives from a study of PD-L1 blockade in urothelial cancer. Each individual provided 1 to 8 samples (taken pretreatment and on-treatment). Clones were read by immunoSEQ multiplex PCR, and TCRdb kept only the in-frame ones, dropping some. The sample carries tens of thousands of clones, around 86% recorded once. The V segment lost 5 bases and the J segment 3 bases; nucleotides outside the gene matches: 5. Germline V lookup: CDR1 MDHEN, CDR2 SYDVKM. The CDR3 extends over 15 amino acids. The material sequenced was PBMCs, taken around atezolizumab (anti-PD-L1) treatment. This receptor was obtained from a man over 45 with urothelial cancer. The V gene is TRBV28, the J gene TRBJ2-7; 12 nucleotides line up with TRBD2. CDR3: CASSQTSGRIYEQYF. DNA for the CDR3: TGTGCCAGCAGTCAGACTAGCGGGAGAATCTACGAGCAGTACTTC. Full variable domain (missing parts from reference TRBV28 and TRBJ2-7): DVKVTQSSRYLVKRTGEKVFLECVQDMDHENMFWYRQDPGLGLRLIYFSYDVKMKEKGDIPEGYSVSREKKERFSLILESASTNQTSMYLCASSQTSGRIYEQYFGPGTRLTVT.